The clone carrying this T cell receptor (beta chain) was counted only a few times. These data belong to a study of neoadjuvant nivolumab and ipilimumab in lung cancer. Method: immunoSEQ multiplex PCR; TCRdb's copy keeps in-frame clones and lacks some. The table records some 25,000 clones, around 86% of them present only once. Source: tumor tissue, taken after neoadjuvant nivolumab, alone or with ipilimumab, at or shortly before surgery. The TCR originated in an adult with non-small cell lung cancer.

The CDR3, as DNA: TGTGCCACCCGTAGCGGAGCGAACACCGGGGAGCTGTTTTTT. Amino acid sequence: CATRSGANTGELFF. The chain joins TRBV4-2 to TRBJ2-2, with D tentatively TRBD2 (6 bases). V was shortened by 10 bases and J by 0 bases, with 12 bases between the two germline ends. Germline assignment: CDR1 LGHNA and CDR2 YNFKEQ. This CDR3 is built from 14 residues.